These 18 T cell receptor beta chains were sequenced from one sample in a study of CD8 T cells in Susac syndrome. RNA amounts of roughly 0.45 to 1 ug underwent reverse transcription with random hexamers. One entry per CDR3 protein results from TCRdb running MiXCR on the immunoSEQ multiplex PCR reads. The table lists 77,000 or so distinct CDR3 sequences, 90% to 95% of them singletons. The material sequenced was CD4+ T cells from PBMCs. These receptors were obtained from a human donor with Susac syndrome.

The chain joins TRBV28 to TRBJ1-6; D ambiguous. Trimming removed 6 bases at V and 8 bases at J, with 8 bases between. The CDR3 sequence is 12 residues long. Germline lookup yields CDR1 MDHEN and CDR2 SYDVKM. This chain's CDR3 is CASRSLDSPLHF. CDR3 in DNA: TGTGCCAGCAGGTCACTAGATTCACCCCTCCACTTT.

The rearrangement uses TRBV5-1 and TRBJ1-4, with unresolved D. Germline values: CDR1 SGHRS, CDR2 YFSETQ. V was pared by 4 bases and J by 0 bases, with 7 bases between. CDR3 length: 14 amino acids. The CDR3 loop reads CASSRGSTNEKLFF. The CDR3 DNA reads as TGCGCCAGCAGCCGGGGATCAACTAATGAAAAACTGTTTTTT. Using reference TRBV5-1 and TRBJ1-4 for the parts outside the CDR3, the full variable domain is KAGVTQTPRYLIKTRGQQVTLSCSPISGHRSVSWYQQTPGQGLQFLFEYFSETQRNKGNFPGRFSGRQFSNSRSEMNVSTLELGDSALYLCASSRGSTNEKLFFGSGTQLSVL.

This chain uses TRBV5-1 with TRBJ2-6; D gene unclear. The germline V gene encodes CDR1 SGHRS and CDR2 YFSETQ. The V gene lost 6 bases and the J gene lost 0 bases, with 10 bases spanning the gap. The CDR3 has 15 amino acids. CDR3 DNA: TGCGCCAGCATCCCCGGAGTCTCTGGGGCCAACGTCCTGACTTTC. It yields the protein CASIPGVSGANVLTF.

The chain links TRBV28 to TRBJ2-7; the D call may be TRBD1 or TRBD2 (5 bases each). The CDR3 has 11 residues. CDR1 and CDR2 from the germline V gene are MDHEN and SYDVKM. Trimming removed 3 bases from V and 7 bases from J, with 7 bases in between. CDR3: CASSFEGEQYF. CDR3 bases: TGTGCCAGCAGTTTCGAGGGGGAGCAGTACTTC.

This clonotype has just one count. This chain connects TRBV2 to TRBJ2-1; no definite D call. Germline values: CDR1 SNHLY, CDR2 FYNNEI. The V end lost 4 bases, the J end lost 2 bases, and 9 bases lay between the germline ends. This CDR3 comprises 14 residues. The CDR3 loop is CASSAGLPYNEQFF. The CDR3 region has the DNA TGTGCCAGCAGTGCGGGCCTCCCCTACAATGAGCAGTTCTTC.

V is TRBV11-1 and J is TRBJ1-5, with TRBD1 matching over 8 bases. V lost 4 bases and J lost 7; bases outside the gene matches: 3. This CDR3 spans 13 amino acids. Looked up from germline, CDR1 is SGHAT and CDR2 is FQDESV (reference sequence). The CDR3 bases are TGTGCCAGCAGCTCAGACAGGGGCCAGCCCCAGCATTTT. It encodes CASSSDRGQPQHF.

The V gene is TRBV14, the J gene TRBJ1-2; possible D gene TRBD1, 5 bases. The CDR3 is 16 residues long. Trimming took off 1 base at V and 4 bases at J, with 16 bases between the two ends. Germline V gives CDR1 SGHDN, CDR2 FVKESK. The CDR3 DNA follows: TGTGCCAGCAGCCAAGGAAAGATGGGACTGCTCTATGGCTACACCTTC. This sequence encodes CASSQGKMGLLYGYTF.

CDR3 bases: TGTGCCAGCAGTGTGGACAGGGAGATTAGGTCCCTCCACTTT. It translates to CASSVDREIRSLHF. The chain has TRBV2 and TRBJ1-6; 8 positions agree with TRBD1. The CDR3 spans 14 residues. Germline V lookup: CDR1 SNHLY, CDR2 FYNNEI. With 4 bases clipped from V and 14 bases from J, the junction kept 10 bases outside the gene matches.

Written as DNA, the CDR3 is TGTGCCACCAGTGAGTCCGGGGAGCTGTTTTTT. The encoded protein is CATSESGELFF. The chain couples TRBV24-1 to TRBJ2-2; no definite D call. Germline CDR1 KGHDR, CDR2 SFDVKD. Trimming took 4 bases from V and 6 from J, leaving 2 bases between them. The CDR3 covers 11 residues.

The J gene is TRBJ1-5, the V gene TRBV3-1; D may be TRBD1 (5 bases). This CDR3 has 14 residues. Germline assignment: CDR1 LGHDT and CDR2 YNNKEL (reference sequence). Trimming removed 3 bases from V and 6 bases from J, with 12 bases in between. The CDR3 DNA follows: TGTGCCAGCAGCCAGGGGGGGTTCGGTCAGCCCCAGCATTTT. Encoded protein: CASSQGGFGQPQHF.

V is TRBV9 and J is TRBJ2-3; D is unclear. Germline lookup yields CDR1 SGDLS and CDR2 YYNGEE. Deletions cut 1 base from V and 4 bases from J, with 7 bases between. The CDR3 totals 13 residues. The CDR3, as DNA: TGTGCCAGCAGCGTATCCAGTGCAGATACGCAGTATTTT. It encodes CASSVSSADTQYF.

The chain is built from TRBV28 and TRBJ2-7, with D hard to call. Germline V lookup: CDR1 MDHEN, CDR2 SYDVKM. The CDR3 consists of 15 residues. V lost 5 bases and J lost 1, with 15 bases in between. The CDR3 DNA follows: TGTGCCAGCAGTCCCTTGTTCCGCCGGTCCTACGAGCAGTACTTC. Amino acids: CASSPLFRRSYEQYF.

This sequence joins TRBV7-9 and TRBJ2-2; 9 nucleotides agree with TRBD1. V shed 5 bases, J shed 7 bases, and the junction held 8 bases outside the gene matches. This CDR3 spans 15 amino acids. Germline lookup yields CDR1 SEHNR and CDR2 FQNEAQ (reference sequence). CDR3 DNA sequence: TGTGCCAGCAGCCCTCGGACAGGGGAGGACGGGGAGCTGTTTTTT. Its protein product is CASSPRTGEDGELFF. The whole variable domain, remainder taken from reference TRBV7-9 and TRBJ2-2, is DTGVSQNPRHKITKRGQNVTFRCDPISEHNRLYWYRQTLGQGPEFLTYFQNEAQLEKSRLLSDRFSAERPKGSFSTLEIQRTEQGDSAMYLCASSPRTGEDGELFFGEGSRLTVL.

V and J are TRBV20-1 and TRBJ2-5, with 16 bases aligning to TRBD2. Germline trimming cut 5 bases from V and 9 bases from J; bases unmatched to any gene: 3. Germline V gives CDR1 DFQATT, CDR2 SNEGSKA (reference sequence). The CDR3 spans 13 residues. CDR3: CSAGGTSGGAQYF. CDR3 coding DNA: TGCAGTGCTGGCGGGACTAGCGGGGGGGCCCAGTACTTC.

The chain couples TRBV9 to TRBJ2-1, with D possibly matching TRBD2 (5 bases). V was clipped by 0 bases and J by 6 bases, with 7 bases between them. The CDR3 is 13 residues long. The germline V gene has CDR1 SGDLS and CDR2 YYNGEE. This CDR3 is CASSVVGSNEQFF. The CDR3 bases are TGTGCCAGCAGCGTAGTAGGGAGCAATGAGCAGTTCTTC.

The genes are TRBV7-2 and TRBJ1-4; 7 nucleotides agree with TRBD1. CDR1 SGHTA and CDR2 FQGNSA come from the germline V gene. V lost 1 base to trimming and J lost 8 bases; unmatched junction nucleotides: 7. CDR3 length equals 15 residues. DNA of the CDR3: TGTGCCAGCAGCTTAGAACAGGGGAGGTGGGAAAAACTGTTTTTT. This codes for CASSLEQGRWEKLFF. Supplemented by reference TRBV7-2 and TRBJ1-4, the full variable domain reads GAGVSQSPSNKVTEKGKDVELRCDPISGHTALYWYRQSLGQGLEFLIYFQGNSAPDKSGLPSDRFSAERTGGSVSTLTIQRTQQEDSAVYLCASSLEQGRWEKLFFGSGTQLSVL.

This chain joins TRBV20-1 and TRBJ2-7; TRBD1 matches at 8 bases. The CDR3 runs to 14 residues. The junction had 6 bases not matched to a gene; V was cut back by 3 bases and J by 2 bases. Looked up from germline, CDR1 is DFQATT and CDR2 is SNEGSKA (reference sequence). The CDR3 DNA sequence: TGCAGTGCTAGGGGCGGACAGGGCCCCTACGAGCAGTACTTC. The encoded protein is CSARGGQGPYEQYF.

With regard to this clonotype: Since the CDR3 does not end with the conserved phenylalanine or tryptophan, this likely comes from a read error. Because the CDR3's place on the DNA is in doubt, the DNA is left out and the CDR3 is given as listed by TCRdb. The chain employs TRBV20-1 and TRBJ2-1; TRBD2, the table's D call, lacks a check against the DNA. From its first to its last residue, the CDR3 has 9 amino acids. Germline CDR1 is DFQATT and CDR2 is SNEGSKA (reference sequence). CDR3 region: CSAGEGLPI.